This T cell receptor (beta chain) was documented in a study of blood T cell repertoires in COVID-19. The CDR3 has 18 amino acids. Germline loops: CDR1 SQVTM, CDR2 ANQGSEA. J lost 2 bases, V lost 6 bases, and 15 bases had no gene match. TCRdb's copy holds only in-frame clones and misses some; the assay was immunoSEQ multiplex PCR. The sample records some 50,000 clones, roughly nine tenths being singletons. The sequence was obtained from a man aged 70-80 years with active COVID-19. The material sequenced was peripheral blood. The chain recombines TRBV29-1 with TRBJ2-1, with 11 bases that match TRBD2. As DNA, the CDR3 is TGCAGCGTCAAGACACGCAGGATAGCGGGGGGGACCTACAATGAGCAGTTCTTC. Protein product: CSVKTRRIAGGTYNEQFF.